One sample yielded the 3 T cell receptor beta chains listed below, sequenced in a study of OX40 agonist ivuxolimab in advanced cancers. The table came from immunoSEQ multiplex PCR; TCRdb's copy has only in-frame clones and leaves some out. The sample has fewer than 50,000 clones; 82% are singletons. The input for sequencing was CD4+ or CD8+ T cells sorted from blood, taken in a trial of the OX40 agonist ivuxolimab. These receptors all stem from an adult with an advanced solid tumor such as melanoma, head and neck, liver or kidney cancer.

The V gene is TRBV5-3, the J gene TRBJ2-7; 7 bases are shared with TRBD1. TRBV5-3 is an open reading frame, and its role is uncertain. The CDR3 is 17 residues long. Trimming removed 0 bases from V and 2 bases from J; junction bases left unmatched: 11. Here the CDR3 reads CARSLVRGQDTTYEQYF. The CDR3, as DNA: TGTGCCAGAAGCTTGGTGAGAGGACAGGATACGACCTACGAGCAGTACTTC.

The chain is built from TRBV15 and TRBJ2-5, with TRBD2 as a possible D gene (6 bases). The germline V gene has CDR1 LNHNV and CDR2 YYDKDF (reference sequence). The CDR3 is made up of 14 amino acids. V lost 0 bases, J lost 5 bases, and 10 bases lay in between. CDR3 amino acids: CATSREAGMETQYF. Written as DNA, the CDR3 is TGTGCCACCAGCAGAGAGGCGGGGATGGAGACCCAGTACTTC.

The gene calls are TRBV6-5 and TRBJ2-1, with TRBD2 identical over 12 bases. Germline assignment: CDR1 MNHEY and CDR2 SVGAGI. The V and J ends lost 2 bases and 6 bases, in that order; junction bases with no gene match: 5. The CDR3 runs 16 residues. The CDR3 loop reads CASSYQLAGGGNEQFF. The CDR3 DNA follows: TGTGCCAGCAGTTACCAGCTAGCGGGAGGGGGCAATGAGCAGTTCTTC.